This T cell receptor beta chain emerged from a study of blood T cell repertoires in COVID-19. Background on the study: PBMCs, B-cell-depleted T cells, or T cells provided the cDNA or gDNA that made up the material.

Original methodology: Estimated nucleated cell counts came from reference gene primer amplification. Some clones are missing from TCRdb's copy, which holds only in-frame ones; the method was immunoSEQ multiplex PCR. V, J and clone size are taken as reported in that table, and D and trimming were inferred from the DNA itself. Of about 68,000 clones in the sample, around 90% are singletons; the top ten hold 6.9%. The CDR3 covers 14 residues. Germline V gene data show CDR1 as SGHTA and CDR2 as FQGNSA. The germline V and J ends were trimmed by 1 base and 9 bases, with 13 bases remaining between them. The sequence came from a human donor in a cohort sampled during active COVID-19. The gene calls are TRBV7-2 and TRBJ2-1; the D is unclear. The sample consisted of peripheral blood. CDR3 in DNA: TGTGCCAGCAGCTTAGACGCCGGCGGCGGTGAGCAGTTCTTC. It is translated as CASSLDAGGGEQFF. The entire variable domain, with the rest obtained from reference TRBV7-2 and TRBJ2-1, is as follows: GAGVSQSPSNKVTEKGKDVELRCDPISGHTALYWYRQSLGQGLEFLIYFQGNSAPDKSGLPSDRFSAERTGGSVSTLTIQRTQQEDSAVYLCASSLDAGGGEQFFGPGTRLTVL.